This entry lists 2 T cell receptor beta chains sequenced from one sample in a study of blood T cell repertoires in COVID-19. Using immunoSEQ multiplex PCR, the repertoire was profiled, and TCRdb retains in-frame clones only, with some absent. The table has 150,000 to 180,000 clones, around 85% seen once; the top ten hold 29%. The specimen was peripheral blood. The receptors originated from a woman aged 60-70 years with acute or convalescent COVID-19.

The chain employs TRBV10-2 and TRBJ2-3; 8 nucleotides line up with TRBD1. Trimming removed 3 bases from V and 4 bases from J; junction bases left unmatched: 6. The germline gives CDR1 WSHSY, CDR2 SAAADI. The CDR3 totals 15 residues. This CDR3 reads CASSESRTGPDTQYF. The CDR3 DNA reads as TGCGCCAGCAGTGAATCAAGGACAGGGCCAGATACGCAGTATTTT.

The chain carries TRBV10-2 and TRBJ2-7, with D possibly TRBD1 on 6 matching bases. Germline CDR1 WSHSY, CDR2 SAAADI. V dropped 2 bases and J dropped 3 bases, with 11 bases sitting between them. The CDR3 length is 14 residues. The CDR3 loop reads CASSEDRSDYEQYF. Written as DNA, the CDR3 is TGCGCCAGCAGTGAGGACAGGTCGGACTACGAGCAGTACTTC.